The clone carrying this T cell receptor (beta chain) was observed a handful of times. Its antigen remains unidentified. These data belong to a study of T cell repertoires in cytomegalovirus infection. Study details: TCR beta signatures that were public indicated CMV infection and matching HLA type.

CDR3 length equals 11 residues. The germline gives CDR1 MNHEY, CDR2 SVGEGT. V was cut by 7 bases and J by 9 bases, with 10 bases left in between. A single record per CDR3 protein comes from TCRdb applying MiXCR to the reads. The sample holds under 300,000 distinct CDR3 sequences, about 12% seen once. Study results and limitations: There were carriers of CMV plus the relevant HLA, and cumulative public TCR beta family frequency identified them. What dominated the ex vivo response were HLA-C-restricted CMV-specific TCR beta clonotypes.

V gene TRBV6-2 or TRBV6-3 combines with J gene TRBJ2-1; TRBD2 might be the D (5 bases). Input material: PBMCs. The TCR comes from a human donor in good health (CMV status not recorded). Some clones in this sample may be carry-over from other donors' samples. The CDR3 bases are TGTGCCAGCACCGAGGGTAGTGAGCAGTTCTTC. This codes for CASTEGSEQFF.